These 10 T cell receptor beta chains came from one sample sequenced in a study of T cell clonality in common variable immunodeficiency. Repertoires were generated with immunoSEQ multiplex PCR, while TCRdb's copy carries only in-frame clones and drops some. Observed in the sample are about 59,000 clones, none of them singletons. The specimen was peripheral blood mononuclear cells. The receptors originated from a person aged 18 to 70 in good health.

This clone has only a few counts. The DNA read from the CDR3 is TGTGCCAGCAGCCTTTCAGGACAGGGCAAGTTGGTA. Amino acid sequence: CASSLSGQGKLV. The whole CDR3 protein is CASSLSGQGKLVAFF. The chain combines TRBV11-2 with TRBJ1-1, with TRBD1 matching over 8 bases. The CDR3 extends 3 residues past the end of the read, so its final part is completed from the germline J gene. CDR3 size: 15 residues. In germline, CDR1 is SGHAT, CDR2 FQNNGV. The entire variable domain, with the rest obtained from reference TRBV11-2 and TRBJ1-1, is as follows: EAGVAQSPRYKIIEKRQSVAFWCNPISGHATLYWYQQILGQGPKLLIQFQNNGVVDDSQLPKDRFSAERLKGVDSTLKIQPAKLEDSAVYLCASSLSGQGKLVAFFGQGTRLTVV.

Note on this clone: The junction does not match germline at one end; this may be a read error. The read falls 3 residues short of the CDR3 end, and the missing part is taken from the germline J gene. The J gene is TRBJ1-3, the V gene TRBV2; D is ambiguous. The germline CDR1 and CDR2 sequences are SNHLY and FYNNEI. CDR3 size: 15 residues. The DNA read from the CDR3 is TGTGCCAGCACGCCAACGGTGGTGGCGGGAAACACA. Amino acids: CASTPTVVAGNT. The whole CDR3 is CASTPTVVAGNTIYF. The variable domain in full, with the rest retrieved from reference TRBV2 and TRBJ1-3, is EPEVTQTPSHQVTQMGQEVILRCVPISNHLYFYWYRQILGQKVEFLVSFYNNEISEKSEIFDDQFSVERPDGSNFTLKIRSTKLEDSAMYFCASTPTVVAGNTIYFGEGSWLTVV.

This clone was seen repeatedly, ten times or more. The read ends 3 residues shy of where the CDR3 ends; the end is completed using the germline J gene. This chain links TRBV2 with TRBJ1-2; 10 bases match TRBD1. The CDR3 has 14 amino acids. Germline-derived CDR1 and CDR2 are SNHLY and FYNNEI. CDR3 sequence reads: CASSRDRGGRGYTF. The CDR3 bases that were read are TGTGCCAGCAGTAGGGACAGGGGAGGGAGAGGC.

In this sample, this clone turned up many times. The observed sequence ends 3 residues before the CDR3 terminus, with the missing tail filled in from the germline J gene. The V call is TRBV18, the J call TRBJ2-6; D remains ambiguous. The CDR3 spans 16 residues. Looked up from germline, CDR1 is KGHSH and CDR2 is LQKENI. Trimming took 6 bases from V and 4 from J, leaving 16 bases between them. The CDR3 spells CASSWARPQGANVLTF. The covered CDR3 bases are TGTGCCAGCTCGTGGGCCAGGCCCCAGGGGGCCAACGTC.

This clone was seen repeatedly, ten times or more. The read stops 3 residues short of the end of the CDR3; the missing end is completed from the germline J gene. The gene calls are TRBV27 and TRBJ2-3; tentative D call: TRBD1 (6 bases). This CDR3 has 14 residues. CDR1 is MNHEY, CDR2 SMNVEV, per germline (reference sequence). Trimming shortened V by 3 bases and J by 2 bases, and 9 bases separated the two germline ends. CDR3 bases read: TGTGCCAGCAGTTTGCAGGGGTACACAGATACG. Protein product: CASSLQGYTDT. The full CDR3 reads CASSLQGYTDTQYF.

Ten or more counts support this clone. Read sequence stops 3 residues before the CDR3 end, and the germline J gene provides the missing end. This chain uses TRBV10-3 with TRBJ2-5, with D possibly TRBD2 on 7 matching bases. The length of the CDR3 is 13 residues. The germline V gene encodes CDR1 ENHRY and CDR2 SYGVKD. Trimming removed 11 bases from V and 5 bases from J, with 18 bases in between. The CDR3 is CASSGGASETQYF. The covered CDR3 bases are TGTGCCTCAAGTGGGGGGGCGAGTGAGACC.

This clone was recorded at least ten times. With the read ending 3 residues before the CDR3 end, the germline J gene is used to fill in that end. The chain is built from TRBV19 and TRBJ2-1, with 9 nucleotides matching TRBD2. Germline V gives CDR1 LNHDA, CDR2 SQIVND (reference sequence). V lost 2 bases, J lost 1 base, and 3 bases stayed unmatched. CDR3 size: 16 residues. The CDR3 here is CASSITAGGSYNEQFF. The covered CDR3 bases are TGTGCCAGTAGTATAACAGCGGGAGGATCCTACAATGAG.

This clone has just a few counts. The read is 3 residues too short to cover the CDR3 end, so that end is filled in from the germline J gene. The V and J genes are TRBV7-9 and TRBJ2-2, with 10 bases aligning to TRBD1. From germline, CDR1 is SEHNR and CDR2 FQNEAQ (reference sequence). The CDR3 has 15 residues. The covered CDR3 bases are TGTGCCAGCAGCCTTGGGACAGGGGTTAATTCACCG. Its protein is CASSLGTGVNSP. The whole CDR3 is CASSLGTGVNSPLFF.

This clone occurred many times. The read stops 3 residues short of the end of the CDR3; the missing end is completed from the germline J gene. The chain recombines TRBV29-1 with TRBJ1-2; 7 nucleotides agree with TRBD1. Per the germline V gene, CDR1 is SQVTM and CDR2 is ANQGSEA. This CDR3 contains 12 residues. Trimming cost V 7 bases and J 6 bases; bases outside gene matches: 8. CDR3 residues: CSATGVSDGYTF. The sequenced part of the CDR3 DNA is TGCAGCGCTACAGGGGTCTCGGATGGC.

This clone was observed at least ten times. The read terminates 3 residues ahead of where the CDR3 ends, so the germline J gene completes it. V is TRBV20-1 and J is TRBJ1-6; a weak D match, TRBD1 (5 bases). V was cut by 1 base and J by 5 bases, with 9 bases left in between. The CDR3 sequence is 14 residues long. Germline-derived CDR1 and CDR2 are DFQATT and SNEGSKA (reference sequence). The part of the CDR3 DNA that was read is TGCAGTGCTAGAGGGGGGGGAGATAATTCACCC. Translation: CSARGGGDNSP. The whole CDR3 protein is CSARGGGDNSPLHF.